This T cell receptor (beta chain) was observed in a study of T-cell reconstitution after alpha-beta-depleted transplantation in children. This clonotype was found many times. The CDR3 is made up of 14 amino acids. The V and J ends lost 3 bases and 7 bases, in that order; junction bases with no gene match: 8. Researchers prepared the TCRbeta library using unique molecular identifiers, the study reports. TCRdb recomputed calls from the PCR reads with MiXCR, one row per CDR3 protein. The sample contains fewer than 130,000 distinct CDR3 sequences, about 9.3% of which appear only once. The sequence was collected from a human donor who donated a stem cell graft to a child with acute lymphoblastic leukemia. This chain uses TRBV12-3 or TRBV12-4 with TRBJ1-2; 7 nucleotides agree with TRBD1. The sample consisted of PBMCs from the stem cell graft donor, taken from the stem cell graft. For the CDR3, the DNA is TGTGCCAGCAGTTTCCGGGGTAGGGGGCCTGGCTACACCTTC. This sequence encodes CASSFRGRGPGYTF.